The next 24 T cell receptor beta chains were all read from a single sample in a study of cytomegalovirus exposure and HLA in healthy donors. The study ran its PCR with 60 Vbeta and 13 Jbeta primers. The repertoire was sequenced with immunoSEQ multiplex PCR; TCRdb's copy has only in-frame clones and lacks some. The sample consists of roughly 86,000 clones, 60% to 80% of them appearing once. Specimen: PBMCs. Every receptor here comes from a man in his 60s in good health and CMV-seronegative.

J is TRBJ2-5 and V is TRBV7-2; 10 positions match TRBD2. The germline V gene encodes CDR1 SGHTA and CDR2 FQGNSA. The V and J ends lost 4 bases and 3 bases, in that order; junction bases with no gene match: 5. This CDR3 is 15 amino acids long. The CDR3 here is CASSWGGTSEETQYF. Written as DNA, the CDR3 is TGTGCCAGCAGCTGGGGAGGGACTAGCGAAGAGACCCAGTACTTC.

This clone was observed at least ten times. CDR3 amino acids: CASNRDRDLEQYF. In DNA form, the CDR3 reads TGTGCCAGTAACCGGGACAGGGATCTCGAGCAGTACTTC. V is TRBV5-3 and J is TRBJ2-7; the match to TRBD1 covers 9 bases. TRBV5-3 has ORF status, its function being uncertain. This CDR3 is 13 amino acids long. V was pared by 8 bases and J by 6 bases, with 9 bases of the junction left unmatched.

This clone was detected a few times. The chain has TRBV6-1 and TRBJ2-3; D remains unclear. This CDR3 has 16 residues. CDR1 and CDR2 from the germline V gene are MNHNS and SASEGT. V was clipped by 4 bases and J by 2 bases, with 16 bases between them. CDR3 region: CASSVQVFSNTDTQYF. Written as DNA, the CDR3 is TGTGCCAGCAGTGTCCAGGTTTTTTCCAACACAGATACGCAGTATTTT.

The genes are TRBV4-1 and TRBJ2-7; TRBD2 agrees at 10 bases. J lost 6 bases, V lost 0 bases, and 8 bases had no gene match. The CDR3 contains 16 residues. Germline V lookup: CDR1 MGHRA, CDR2 YSYEKL. The CDR3 loop is CASSQDWASGRPEQYF. The CDR3 DNA is TGCGCCAGCAGCCAAGATTGGGCTAGCGGGAGACCCGAGCAGTACTTC.

This clone was observed a few times. This chain joins TRBV28 and TRBJ1-4; D may be TRBD1 (5 bases). This CDR3 is 14 amino acids long. V dropped 6 bases and J dropped 9 bases, with 17 bases sitting between them. CDR1 and CDR2 from the germline V gene are MDHEN and SYDVKM. The CDR3 sequence is CASSLRGKKQKLFF. CDR3 bases: TGTGCCAGCAGCCTACGGGGGAAGAAGCAAAAACTGTTTTTT. Using reference TRBV28 and TRBJ1-4 for the parts outside the CDR3, the full variable domain is DVKVTQSSRYLVKRTGEKVFLECVQDMDHENMFWYRQDPGLGLRLIYFSYDVKMKEKGDIPEGYSVSREKKERFSLILESASTNQTSMYLCASSLRGKKQKLFFGSGTQLSVL.

The chain couples TRBV6-6 to TRBJ1-2; 7 nucleotides agree with TRBD1. The CDR3 spans 15 residues. In germline, CDR1 is MNHNY, CDR2 SVGAGI (reference sequence). Germline trimming cut 5 bases from V and 4 bases from J; bases unmatched to any gene: 10. CDR3 sequence (DNA): TGTGCCAGCAGTGCGACCCGACAGGGATCCTATGGCTACACCTTC. Amino acid sequence: CASSATRQGSYGYTF.

This clone was recorded only once. The chain combines TRBV5-1 with TRBJ2-1; possibly TRBD2 for D (6 bases). Germline loops: CDR1 SGHRS, CDR2 YFSETQ. Trimming removed 1 base from V and 2 bases from J, with 10 bases in between. The CDR3 totals 15 residues. In DNA, the CDR3 is TGCGCCAGCAGCTTGTCGGGAGTCGCCTACAATGAGCAGTTCTTC. Its protein is CASSLSGVAYNEQFF.

This chain links TRBV29-1 with TRBJ2-7; D is ambiguous. V was trimmed by 3 bases and J by 0 bases, leaving 6 bases between them. CDR1 and CDR2 (germline): SQVTM, ANQGSEA. The CDR3 totals 12 residues. CDR3 bases: TGCAGCGTTGAGGTCGGCTCCTACGAGCAGTACTTC. It encodes CSVEVGSYEQYF.

The V call is TRBV28, the J call TRBJ1-5; maybe TRBD1 (5 bases). The germline V gene has CDR1 MDHEN and CDR2 SYDVKM. V lost 1 base and J 6 bases, leaving 13 bases between the germline ends. CDR3 length: 15 amino acids. DNA of the CDR3: TGTGCCAGCAGTTTATACCTCAGGGAGGGTCAGCCCCAGCATTTT. It specifies CASSLYLREGQPQHF.

The J gene is TRBJ1-5, the V gene TRBV6-1; TRBD1 aligns across 7 bases. This CDR3 has 15 amino acids. The J segment lost 3 bases and the V segment lost 1 base, leaving 3 bases of the junction unmatched. Germline V gene sequence: CDR1 MNHNS, CDR2 SASEGT. CDR3 nucleotides: TGTGCCAGCAGTGAAGGAGGGGGCCCCAATCAGCCCCAGCATTTT. Translation: CASSEGGGPNQPQHF.

The chain couples TRBV2 to TRBJ2-7; no reliable D call. Trimming took off 5 bases at V and 0 bases at J, with 8 bases between the two ends. Germline CDR1 reads SNHLY; CDR2 reads FYNNEI. CDR3 length equals 13 residues. CDR3 residues: CASSTVLSYEQYF. The CDR3 DNA is TGTGCCAGCAGTACTGTCCTCTCCTACGAGCAGTACTTC.

The rearrangement joins TRBV6-1 to TRBJ2-3; perhaps TRBD2 as D (6 bases). Germline CDR1 is MNHNS and CDR2 is SASEGT. Deletions cut 8 bases from V and 0 bases from J, with 12 bases between. The CDR3 consists of 14 residues. CDR3 sequence: CASLWGESTDTQYF. CDR3 DNA: TGTGCCAGCCTTTGGGGGGAAAGCACAGATACGCAGTATTTT.

V and J are TRBV7-6 and TRBJ1-4; D not resolved. The CDR3 has 13 amino acids. Trimming cost V 7 bases and J 5 bases, with 11 bases left between them. Looked up from germline, CDR1 is SGHVS and CDR2 is FNYEAQ. CDR3 amino acids: CASTMTENEKLFF. The CDR3 region has the DNA TGTGCCAGCACCATGACGGAGAATGAAAAACTGTTTTTT.

This rearrangement joins TRBV5-4 to TRBJ1-2; weak D call: TRBD1 (6 bases). Germline V gene sequence: CDR1 SGHNT, CDR2 YYREEE (reference sequence). V was trimmed by 2 bases and J by 8 bases, leaving 16 bases between them. The CDR3 runs 14 residues. CDR3 in amino acids: CASSLQGGGRGYTF. DNA for the CDR3: TGTGCCAGCAGCTTACAAGGCGGGGGCAGGGGCTACACCTTC.

The rearrangement links TRBV13 to TRBJ2-2, with TRBD1 as a possible D gene (6 bases). The CDR3 loop spans 13 amino acids. V was trimmed by 6 bases and J by 8 bases, leaving 13 bases between them. Germline V lookup: CDR1 PRHDT, CDR2 FYEKMQ (reference sequence). CDR3 sequence reads: CASRRDKLGELFF. CDR3 bases: TGTGCCAGCAGAAGGGACAAACTTGGGGAGCTGTTTTTT.

This clone was seen only a few times. The rearrangement links TRBV9 to TRBJ2-7; D unclear. Trimming cost V 0 bases and J 6 bases, with 10 bases left between them. The CDR3 runs to 13 residues. Germline V gene lookup returns CDR1 SGDLS and CDR2 YYNGEE. CDR3 region: CASSVDGLREQYF. For the CDR3, the DNA is TGTGCCAGCAGCGTAGATGGGCTCCGCGAGCAGTACTTC.

The rearrangement links TRBV20-1 to TRBJ1-2; weak D call: TRBD1 (5 bases). Germline CDR1 and CDR2: DFQATT and SNEGSKA (reference sequence). Trimming removed 6 bases at V and 7 bases at J, with 12 bases between. The CDR3 is made up of 11 amino acids. The DNA for the CDR3 is TGCAGTGCCCGGGACTGGGTTGGCTACACCTTC. As protein: CSARDWVGYTF.

The chain links TRBV28 to TRBJ2-1; no clear D gene. The CDR3 covers 15 residues. Germline V gives CDR1 MDHEN, CDR2 SYDVKM. The V and J ends lost 3 bases and 3 bases respectively, with 12 bases between them. The CDR3 protein is CASSFGPLSYNEQFF. CDR3 nucleotide sequence: TGTGCCAGCAGTTTTGGGCCCCTGAGCTACAATGAGCAGTTCTTC.

The chain employs TRBV5-6 and TRBJ1-2, with unresolved D. V lost 4 bases to trimming and J lost 8 bases, with 21 bases between them. The CDR3 runs to 15 residues. CDR1 and CDR2 (germline): SGHDT, YYEEEE. The DNA of the CDR3 is TGTGCCAGCAGCACCTCGTGGAGCGCGGATGTGGGCTACACCTTC. Protein: CASSTSWSADVGYTF.

The chain recombines TRBV2 with TRBJ1-1; D not certain. V was cut by 6 bases and J by 3 bases, with 14 bases left in between. Germline V gene sequence: CDR1 SNHLY, CDR2 FYNNEI. The CDR3 covers 14 residues. Here the CDR3 reads CASSLDHGDTEAFF. The CDR3 DNA is TGTGCCAGCAGCCTGGACCACGGGGACACTGAAGCTTTCTTT.

The chain joins TRBV7-9 to TRBJ1-1; TRBD1 matches at 9 bases. The CDR3 is made up of 13 amino acids. The trim removed 5 bases at V and 5 bases at J, leaving 3 bases unmatched. The germline V gene encodes CDR1 SEHNR and CDR2 FQNEAQ (reference sequence). The CDR3 spells CASSLTGGTEAFF. CDR3 bases: TGTGCCAGCAGCCTGACAGGGGGAACTGAAGCTTTCTTT.

V is TRBV5-6 and J is TRBJ2-5; the match to TRBD1 covers 7 bases. The ends lost 4 bases at V and 2 bases at J; junction bases unmatched: 5. This CDR3 comprises 14 residues. Germline V gene lookup returns CDR1 SGHDT and CDR2 YYEEEE. CDR3 sequence reads: CASSVGTAQETQYF. DNA of the CDR3: TGTGCCAGCAGCGTAGGGACAGCACAAGAGACCCAGTACTTC.

This clone has a handful of counts. The chain recombines TRBV6-5 with TRBJ1-2; D ambiguous. Trimming removed 6 bases from V and 4 bases from J, with 18 bases in between. The CDR3 covers 15 residues. Germline CDR1 reads MNHEY; CDR2 reads SVGAGI. The DNA for the CDR3 is TGTGCCAGCAGCCCATTAGACGGAGCCGGCTATGGCTACACCTTC. Encoded protein: CASSPLDGAGYGYTF.

The V call is TRBV6-1, the J call TRBJ1-4, with 8 bases aligning to TRBD1. V gave up 5 bases and J gave up 1 base; unmatched junction bases: 3. The length of the CDR3 is 15 residues. CDR1 and CDR2 from the germline V gene are MNHNS and SASEGT. Written as DNA, the CDR3 is TGTGCCAGCAGTATCGACAGGGGAACTAATGAAAAACTGTTTTTT. This gives the protein CASSIDRGTNEKLFF.